Listed below are T cell receptor beta chains from one sample, sequenced in a study of blood T cell repertoires in COVID-19. Sequencing used immunoSEQ multiplex PCR; TCRdb keeps in-frame clones, though not all of them. The sample lists hundreds of thousands of clones, 75% to 90% occurring once. Input material: peripheral blood. The receptors were sampled from a man in his sixties who had recovered from COVID-19. CDR3s include the opening cysteine and the closing phenylalanine or tryptophan. A D gene is named only where the DNA matches it firmly. Not every row has a clone size; where given, it reads once, few, many or a size class.

V,D,J,size,DNA,CDR3
TRBV18,-,TRBJ1-2,-,TGTGCCAGCTCACCGGCAGGGTTGTCCGGCTATGGCTACACCTTC,CASSPAGLSGYGYTF
TRBV19,-,TRBJ2-1,-,TGTGCCAGTAGTATAGGGGGGGGCCGTCGGGAGCAGTTCTTC,CASSIGGGRREQFF
TRBV9,TRBD2,TRBJ2-7,-,TGTGCCAGCAGCCCCGGCTTGGGGGTACTAGCGGGGGCATTCCACGAGCAGTACTTC,CASSPGLGVLAGAFHEQYF
TRBV3-1/TRBV3-2,-,TRBJ2-2,-,TGTGCCAGCACCCGCGGGGTCGACACCGGGGAGCTGTTTTTT,CASTRGVDTGELFF
TRBV6-1,-,TRBJ1-4,-,TGTGCCAGCAGTGAAGTCCCGCTCTCACTTGCAACTAATGAAAAACTGTTTTTT,CASSEVPLSLATNEKLFF
TRBV6-5,-,TRBJ1-5,few,TGTGCCAGCAGTTGGGGCCAGAATCAGCCCCAGCATTTT,CASSWGQNQPQHF
TRBV9,-,TRBJ2-7,-,TGTGCCAGCAGCGTTCGAGGGGGGGGGCCCTCCTACGAGCAGTACTTC,CASSVRGGGPSYEQYF
TRBV18,-,TRBJ2-1,-,TGTGCCAGCTCACCACCGGGACAAGCAAACAATGAGCAGTTCTTC,CASSPPGQANNEQFF
TRBV19,-,TRBJ2-3,-,TGTGCCAGTCAAAGCCACGGGGGAAAGGGGATTGATACGCAGTATTTT,CASQSHGGKGIDTQYF
TRBV7-2,-,TRBJ2-6,-,TGTGCCAGCAGCTTAAAGGGGTGGGCTACCAGCTCTGGGGCCAACGTCCTGACTTTC,CASSLKGWATSSGANVLTF
TRBV25-1,-,TRBJ1-1,-,TGTGCCAGCAGTGATCTACAGGGAACCCGGGGCACTGAAGCTTTCTTT,CASSDLQGTRGTEAFF
TRBV24-1,-,TRBJ1-2,-,TGTGCCACCAGTGATAATAGAATGACATCCTATGGCTACACCTTC,CATSDNRMTSYGYTF
TRBV5-1,TRBD1,TRBJ1-1,-,TGCGCCAGCAGCCGGGACAGACGTAACACTGAAGCTTTCTTT,CASSRDRRNTEAFF
TRBV4-1,TRBD2,TRBJ2-1,-,TGCGCCAGCAGCCGAAGGACTAGCGGGGGGGCCATCCTTGAGCAGTTCTTC,CASSRRTSGGAILEQFF
TRBV12-3/TRBV12-4,-,TRBJ2-7,-,TGTGCCAGCAGTTTACGGGGGAACTACGAGCAGTACTTC,CASSLRGNYEQYF
TRBV10-2,TRBD1,TRBJ2-1,-,TGCGCCAGCGCGCCCGGGACAGGGGGAGGCGATGAGCAGTTCTTC,CASAPGTGGGDEQFF
TRBV5-1,-,TRBJ2-1,-,TGCGCCAGCAGCGGAAGGACAGCTTACAATGAGCAGTTCTTC,CASSGRTAYNEQFF
TRBV12-3/TRBV12-4,-,TRBJ2-7,-,TGTGCCAGCAGTTTAGGGCCCGAGCAGTACTTC,CASSLGPEQYF
TRBV6-6,-,TRBJ1-3,once,TGTGCCAGCAGTCCCCAGGGCAGGGGCGTAGGAAACACCATATATTTT,CASSPQGRGVGNTIYF
TRBV6-6,TRBD1,TRBJ1-1,-,TGTGCCAGCAGACCACAGGGGACCAGTGAAGCTTTCTTT,CASRPQGTSEAFF
TRBV27,TRBD1,TRBJ1-2,-,TGTGCCAGCAGGCCGAATTACAGGGGGGGGGATGGCTACACCTTC,CASRPNYRGGDGYTF
TRBV15,-,TRBJ1-6,-,TGTGCCACCAGCAGAGATGCCCGGAAGGGGTCACCCCTCCACTTT,CATSRDARKGSPLHF
TRBV13,-,TRBJ2-1,-,TGTGCCAGCAGCTCGCGGTGGAGTGAGCAGTTCTTC,CASSSRWSEQFF
TRBV5-1,-,TRBJ2-3,-,TGCGCCAGCAGCGTCTCGGGTAGGACAGATACGCAGTATTTT,CASSVSGRTDTQYF
TRBV6-4,-,TRBJ1-2,-,TGTGCCAGCAGTGCCACTGGGGCCCACAATGGCTACACCTTC,CASSATGAHNGYTF
TRBV20-1,-,TRBJ1-2,-,TGCAGTGCTAGAGATCGCAGGGGCTACACCTTC,CSARDRRGYTF
TRBV27,-,TRBJ1-5,-,TGTGCCAGCAGTTTATTGGGGCAGGGGTTTCAGCCCCAGCATTTT,CASSLLGQGFQPQHF
TRBV19,-,TRBJ1-4,-,TGTGCCAGTAGTATCAGGGTGTGGGCAACTAATGAAAAACTGTTTTTT,CASSIRVWATNEKLFF
TRBV5-1,TRBD1,TRBJ2-4,-,TGCGCCAGCAGCACCGGACAGGGGAGTAACATTCAGTACTTC,CASSTGQGSNIQYF
TRBV19,TRBD1,TRBJ1-6,-,TGTGCCAGTAGTATAATCGTCGGGACAGGGAATTCACCCCTCCACTTT,CASSIIVGTGNSPLHF
TRBV2,TRBD2,TRBJ2-2,-,TGTGCCAGCAGTACAAGGACTAGCGGGGGGGCACGTACCGGGGAGCTGTTTTTT,CASSTRTSGGARTGELFF
TRBV19,-,TRBJ1-2,-,TGTGCCAGTAGTATTTTAGATTTGGGCCAGAGCTACACCTTC,CASSILDLGQSYTF
TRBV2,TRBD1,TRBJ2-7,-,TGTGCCAGCAGTGGGGACAGTACCTTCTCCTACGAGCAGTACTTC,CASSGDSTFSYEQYF
TRBV4-1,-,TRBJ1-6,few,TGCGCCAGCAGCCAAGATCCTCGTGGCAGGGTTAATCCCCTCCACTTT,CASSQDPRGRVNPLHF
TRBV19,TRBD1,TRBJ2-5,few,TGTGCCAGTAGTATGACAGGGGAGGAGACCCAGTACTTC,CASSMTGEETQYF
TRBV9,-,TRBJ1-2,-,TGTGCCAGCAGCGTAGGCAGGGAATTAGACTATGGCTACACCTTC,CASSVGRELDYGYTF
TRBV24-1,-,TRBJ2-1,-,TGTGCCACCAGGCCAACAGGGTTCGCGCCGAATGAGCAGTTCTTC,CATRPTGFAPNEQFF
TRBV3-1/TRBV3-2,-,TRBJ1-5,few,TGTGCCAGCAGCCAGGGGGCTCGTCAGCCCCAGCATTTT,CASSQGARQPQHF
TRBV5-6,-,TRBJ2-3,once,TGTGCCAGCAGCTTGGTAGGGGTAGGCACAGATACGCAGTATTTT,CASSLVGVGTDTQYF
TRBV27,-,TRBJ2-5,-,TGTGCCAGCAGTTCCAACCCCGGGTCTGGAAGAGAGACCCAGTACTTC,CASSSNPGSGRETQYF
TRBV12-3/TRBV12-4,-,TRBJ2-3,-,TGTGCCAGCAGTTTGTTACGGTCAGATACGCAGTATTTT,CASSLLRSDTQYF
TRBV18,TRBD1,TRBJ1-2,few,TGTGCCAGCTCACCTAGCAAACAGGGGGGCTATGGCTACACCTTC,CASSPSKQGGYGYTF
TRBV10-3,TRBD1,TRBJ1-3,many,TGTGCCATCAGTGAGTCGGGACAGGGGCTGTCTGGAAACACCATATATTTT,CAISESGQGLSGNTIYF
TRBV5-1,TRBD1,TRBJ2-5,-,TGCGCCAGCAGCTTGATTTCTATTGGGGACAGGGGGAAAGAGACCCAGTACTTC,CASSLISIGDRGKETQYF
TRBV9,-,TRBJ2-5,-,TGTGCCAGCAGCGTAGACGTGAGGGCCGGGACCCAGTACTTC,CASSVDVRAGTQYF
TRBV28,-,TRBJ2-1,-,TGTGCCAGCGGGTGGGTGGGGCGGCAGAACAATGAGCAGTTCTTC,CASGWVGRQNNEQFF
TRBV30,-,TRBJ1-5,-,TGTGCCTGGAGTGTAACGGGGGGGATTAATCAGCCCCAGCATTTT,CAWSVTGGINQPQHF
TRBV5-5,-,TRBJ1-2,-,TGTGCCAGCAGCTTGGCGCAGCTCGAGGTCTATGGCTACACCTTC,CASSLAQLEVYGYTF
TRBV6-1,TRBD2,TRBJ2-5,-,TGTGCCAGCAGTGGAGGCCTAGCGGGGGGGCGGGCCAGAAGAGAGACCCAGTACTTC,CASSGGLAGGRARRETQYF
TRBV19,-,TRBJ1-4,-,TGTGCCAGTACTGGGGGCGCCTATGAAAAACTGTTTTTT,CASTGGAYEKLFF
TRBV7-9,-,TRBJ1-3,-,TGTGCCAGCAGCTTAATGGACATTTATCACCGGTCTGGAAACACCATATATTTT,CASSLMDIYHRSGNTIYF
TRBV7-9,TRBD2,TRBJ2-5,-,TGTGCCAGCAGCCCGGGACTAGCACGGGCGCAAGAGACCCAGTACTTC,CASSPGLARAQETQYF
TRBV6-6,-,TRBJ1-6,-,TGTGCCAGCATTGGGGGGGCTTCACCCCTCCACTTT,CASIGGASPLHF
TRBV4-1,TRBD2,TRBJ2-3,-,TGCGCCAGCAGCCAACCTGGACTAGCGCCGCAGTATTTT,CASSQPGLAPQYF
TRBV28,TRBD1,TRBJ2-7,-,TGTGCCAGCAACCCGGGACAGGGGTACGAGCAGTACTTC,CASNPGQGYEQYF